Reported below is one T cell receptor (beta chain). Its antigen is as yet unknown. The sample originates from a study of cytomegalovirus exposure and HLA in healthy donors. The CDR3 length is 17 residues. After removal of 4 bases from V and 2 bases from J, the junction contained 12 bases not matched to a gene. Germline V gene lookup returns CDR1 SGHTA and CDR2 FQGNSA. Primers included in the PCR were 60 Vbeta and 13 Jbeta primers. TCRdb keeps only in-frame clones here, not all; method: immunoSEQ multiplex PCR. The sample shows some 110,000 clones, about 72% of them seen only once. Study outcomes and limitations: 87-base-pair reads could not separate some V segments, including TRBV6-2 and TRBV6-3. Reportedly, HLA-A and HLA-B alleles of most subjects were accurately predicted from TCR beta. Within an earlier analysis, most TCR beta V segments proved productive either about 90% or about 30% of the time.

This TCR came from a man aged 50 to 59 in good health and CMV-seropositive. The chain combines TRBV7-2 with TRBJ2-7, with TRBD2 identical over 9 bases. The sequencing sample was made of PBMCs. The chain's CDR3 is CASSWGGLAGSPYEQYF. The CDR3 bases are TGTGCCAGCAGCTGGGGGGGCCTAGCGGGATCTCCCTACGAGCAGTACTTC.